The 32 T cell receptor beta chains in this list originate from one sample, sequenced in a study of blood T cell repertoires in COVID-19. The data were produced by immunoSEQ multiplex PCR, yet TCRdb's version contains in-frame clones alone and is incomplete. Seen here are some 87,000 clones, about nine tenths observed once, and the top ten hold about 3.3%. Sequencing was done on a sample of peripheral blood. The receptors here all came from a woman in her seventies with acute or convalescent COVID-19.

This sequence joins TRBV4-1 and TRBJ1-6; 9 positions match TRBD1. The ends lost 6 bases at V and 10 bases at J; junction bases unmatched: 10. Germline CDR1 is MGHRA and CDR2 is YSYEKL. The CDR3 spans 15 residues. The CDR3 here is CASSRGTGNGSPLHF. The CDR3, as DNA: TGCGCCAGCAGTCGTGGGACAGGGAATGGATCACCCCTCCACTTT.

This clone came up a few times. This sequence joins TRBV21-1 and TRBJ1-5; the table assigns TRBD1, which was not confirmed against the DNA. TRBV21-1 is a listed pseudogene. This CDR3 region has 14 residues. CDR3 DNA sequence: TGTGCCATCACTAGGACAGAGAAGAATCAGCCCCAGCATTTT. It yields the protein CAITRTEKNQPQHF.

J is TRBJ2-1 and V is TRBV6-5, with D maybe TRBD2 (5 bases). This CDR3 region has 13 residues. The germline gives CDR1 MNHEY, CDR2 SVGAGI. The V end lost 8 bases, the J end lost 10 bases, and 18 bases lay between the germline ends. CDR3 protein: CASVVAGPREQFF. The DNA for the CDR3 is TGTGCCAGCGTTGTGGCGGGTCCCCGGGAGCAGTTCTTC.

This chain uses TRBV5-1 with TRBJ2-7; D unclear. The V gene lost 0 bases and the J gene lost 5 bases, with 6 bases spanning the gap. The CDR3 is 12 amino acids. Germline CDR1 reads SGHRS; CDR2 reads YFSETQ. The CDR3 protein is CASSLDSNEQYF. Written as DNA, the CDR3 is TGCGCCAGCAGCTTGGATTCTAACGAGCAGTACTTC.

The genes are TRBV5-1 and TRBJ1-3; D gene uncertain. CDR1 and CDR2 (germline): SGHRS, YFSETQ. V was clipped by 0 bases and J by 0 bases, with 7 bases between them. CDR3 length: 15 residues. The CDR3: CASSLEPGSGNTIYF. The CDR3 nucleotides read TGCGCCAGCAGCTTGGAGCCGGGCTCTGGAAACACCATATATTTT.

This sequence joins TRBV7-9 and TRBJ2-3, with unresolved D. The CDR3 is 11 residues long. Trimming removed 9 bases at V and 6 bases at J, with 10 bases between. Germline V lookup: CDR1 SEHNR, CDR2 FQNEAQ (reference sequence). The CDR3: CARALSDTQYF. The CDR3 bases are TGTGCCAGAGCTTTGTCCGATACGCAGTATTTT.

The rearrangement joins TRBV18 to TRBJ1-1, with D perhaps TRBD1 (6 bases). Germline V gives CDR1 KGHSH, CDR2 LQKENI. This CDR3 is 14 amino acids long. The V end was cut by 3 bases, the J end by 2 bases, with 10 bases between. CDR3 bases: TGTGCCAGCTCACCTTCAGGGGCAAACACTGAAGCTTTCTTT. This encodes CASSPSGANTEAFF.

The chain has TRBV4-1 and TRBJ2-4; 7 positions agree with TRBD2. The CDR3 runs to 15 residues. V was clipped by 1 base and J by 9 bases; unmatched bases: 9. CDR1 MGHRA and CDR2 YSYEKL come from the germline V gene. DNA for the CDR3: TGCGCCAGCAGCCAAGGATCAGGACGCGGGGGCATTCAGTACTTC. Translating gives CASSQGSGRGGIQYF.

This sequence joins TRBV7-2 and TRBJ1-4, with D perhaps TRBD1 (6 bases). Looked up from germline, CDR1 is SGHTA and CDR2 is FQGNSA. The V gene lost 1 base and the J gene lost 12 bases, with 12 bases spanning the gap. CDR3 length: 13 residues. CDR3 sequence reads: CASSLGPRTELFF. In DNA form, the CDR3 reads TGTGCCAGCAGCTTAGGTCCTCGGACAGAACTGTTTTTT.

The CDR3, as DNA: TGTGCCAGCAGTCGACGGACAGGGCAGTATGAAAAACTGTTTTTT. It translates to CASSRRTGQYEKLFF. The chain carries TRBV14 and TRBJ1-4; 8 bases map to TRBD1. Germline CDR1 SGHDN, CDR2 FVKESK. This CDR3 contains 15 residues. Trimming removed 6 bases from V and 6 bases from J; junction bases left unmatched: 9.

The chain employs TRBV19 and TRBJ2-3; TRBD1 matches at 9 bases. V shed 6 bases and J 8 bases; nucleotides not matched to a gene: 6. CDR1 and CDR2 from the germline V gene are LNHDA and SQIVND (reference sequence). The CDR3 length is 13 residues. The DNA for the CDR3 is TGTGCCAGTAGCACTACGACAGGGGGTACGCAGTATTTT. Encoded protein: CASSTTTGGTQYF. The whole variable domain, remainder taken from reference TRBV19 and TRBJ2-3, is DGGITQSPKYLFRKEGQNVTLSCEQNLNHDAMYWYRQDPGQGLRLIYYSQIVNDFQKGDIAEGYSVSREKKESFPLTVTSAQKNPTAFYLCASSTTTGGTQYFGPGTRLTVL.

The chain employs TRBV5-1 and TRBJ2-1, with D maybe TRBD1 (6 bases). This CDR3 spans 15 amino acids. Trimming took off 3 bases at V and 8 bases at J, with 18 bases between the two ends. The germline CDR1 and CDR2 sequences are SGHRS and YFSETQ. CDR3 in amino acids: CASSSSGQSFYEQFF. DNA for the CDR3: TGCGCCAGCAGCTCCTCCGGACAGTCGTTCTATGAGCAGTTCTTC. Looking up the rest from reference TRBV5-1 and TRBJ2-1 gives the full variable domain: KAGVTQTPRYLIKTRGQQVTLSCSPISGHRSVSWYQQTPGQGLQFLFEYFSETQRNKGNFPGRFSGRQFSNSRSEMNVSTLELGDSALYLCASSSSGQSFYEQFFGPGTRLTVL.

This rearrangement joins TRBV19 to TRBJ1-5; possible D gene TRBD1, 5 bases. The CDR3 contains 15 residues. Germline CDR1 and CDR2: LNHDA and SQIVND (reference sequence). Trimming took off 4 bases at V and 1 base at J, with 11 bases between the two ends. For the CDR3, the DNA is TGTGCCAGTAGTACCCAGGGAGGCAGCAATCAGCCCCAGCATTTT. It specifies CASSTQGGSNQPQHF. The variable domain in full, completed from reference TRBV19 and TRBJ1-5, reads DGGITQSPKYLFRKEGQNVTLSCEQNLNHDAMYWYRQDPGQGLRLIYYSQIVNDFQKGDIAEGYSVSREKKESFPLTVTSAQKNPTAFYLCASSTQGGSNQPQHFGDGTRLSIL.

The chain is built from TRBV19 and TRBJ1-3; 8 nucleotides line up with TRBD1. The CDR3 length is 13 residues. The germline gives CDR1 LNHDA, CDR2 SQIVND (reference sequence). With V trimmed by 8 bases and J by 0 bases, 0 bases remained unmatched. The CDR3 nucleotides read TGTGCCAGTGGGACAGGCTCTGGAAACACCATATATTTT. Its translation: CASGTGSGNTIYF.

The chain joins TRBV4-1 to TRBJ2-1, with D unresolved. V lost 0 bases and J lost 8, with 11 bases in between. The CDR3 sequence is 14 residues long. The germline gives CDR1 MGHRA, CDR2 YSYEKL. CDR3 sequence: CASSQDQSLDEQFF. In DNA form, the CDR3 reads TGCGCCAGCAGCCAAGATCAGTCGTTGGATGAGCAGTTCTTC.

The chain uses TRBV5-4 and TRBJ2-5, with D uncertain. Germline-derived CDR1 and CDR2 are SGHNT and YYREEE (reference sequence). V dropped 1 base and J dropped 0 bases, with 4 bases sitting between them. CDR3 size: 13 residues. The CDR3, as DNA: TGTGCCAGCAGCTTGTCGTACCAAGAGACCCAGTACTTC. It specifies CASSLSYQETQYF.

This rearrangement joins TRBV30 to TRBJ2-7; 8 bases map to TRBD2. The CDR3 has 13 amino acids. With 6 bases clipped from V and 3 bases from J, the junction kept 7 bases outside the gene matches. Germline assignment: CDR1 GTSNPN and CDR2 SVGIG (reference sequence). In DNA, the CDR3 is TGTGCCTGCTCGCCGGGAGGGGGCTACGAGCAGTACTTC. As protein: CACSPGGGYEQYF. Based on the CDR3 plus reference TRBV30 and TRBJ2-7, the full variable domain is SQTIHQWPATLVQPVGSPLSLECTVEGTSNPNLYWYRQAAGRGLQLLFYSVGIGQISSEVPQNLSASRPQDRQFILSSKKLLLSDSGFYLCACSPGGGYEQYFGPGTRLTVT.

This clone showed up just once. This chain links TRBV28 with TRBJ1-1; possibly TRBD1 for D (5 bases). This CDR3 has 17 residues. V gave up 7 bases and J gave up 0 bases, with 21 bases separating them. Germline V CDR1 and CDR2: MDHEN, SYDVKM. CDR3 residues: CASIPFGRGLMNTEAFF. DNA for the CDR3: TGTGCCAGCATCCCTTTCGGAAGGGGACTTATGAACACTGAAGCTTTCTTT.

CDR3: CASNPGQYYNEQFF. The CDR3 DNA follows: TGTGCCAGCAACCCGGGACAGTATTACAATGAGCAGTTCTTC. V is TRBV2 and J is TRBJ2-1; 7 bases agree with TRBD1. Germline V CDR1 and CDR2: SNHLY, FYNNEI. This CDR3 has 14 amino acids. After removal of 7 bases from V and 4 bases from J, the junction contained 7 bases not matched to a gene.

A few counts support this clone. V and J are TRBV7-2 and TRBJ1-1; D not certain. Germline values: CDR1 SGHTA, CDR2 FQGNSA. The CDR3 spans 15 residues. Trimming shortened V by 1 base and J by 0 bases, and 9 bases separated the two germline ends. DNA for the CDR3: TGTGCCAGCAGCTTAGTAGGGAGGGTGAACACTGAAGCTTTCTTT. It encodes CASSLVGRVNTEAFF.

About this clone: At the DNA level, this CDR3 is encoded by other sequences in the same sample as well. The chain joins TRBV6-5 to TRBJ1-6; 7 bases line up with TRBD1. Germline CDR1 MNHEY, CDR2 SVGAGI. V gave up 6 bases and J gave up 0 bases; unmatched junction bases: 2. The CDR3 sequence is 15 residues long. This CDR3 reads CASRRDSSYNSPLHF. DNA of the CDR3: TGTGCCAGCAGACGGGACAGCTCCTATAATTCACCCCTCCACTTT.

V gene TRBV28 combines with J gene TRBJ2-3; D might be TRBD2 (6 bases). This CDR3 region has 16 residues. The germline CDR1 and CDR2 sequences are MDHEN and SYDVKM. Trimming took off 1 base at V and 2 bases at J, with 13 bases between the two ends. The CDR3 loop is CASSLFDGGITDTQYF. As DNA, the CDR3 is TGTGCCAGCAGTTTATTTGACGGCGGGATCACAGATACGCAGTATTTT.

J is TRBJ2-2 and V is TRBV7-2, with a possible D match to TRBD2 (5 bases). The V end was cut by 2 bases, the J end by 7 bases, with 17 bases between. CDR1 is SGHTA and CDR2 is FQGNSA in the germline V gene. This CDR3 spans 16 amino acids. The CDR3 reads CASSLYPLGRGGELFF. CDR3 coding DNA: TGTGCCAGCAGCTTATACCCCCTGGGCCGGGGCGGGGAGCTGTTTTTT.

The chain carries TRBV28 and TRBJ1-5, with TRBD1 matching 7 bases. There are 15 residues in the CDR3. Looked up from germline, CDR1 is MDHEN and CDR2 is SYDVKM. V shed 7 bases, J shed 1 base, and the junction held 7 bases outside the gene matches. The CDR3 nucleotides read TGTGCCAGCATTCAGGGGGGTAAGAGCAATCAGCCCCAGCATTTT. Protein: CASIQGGKSNQPQHF.

This chain uses TRBV28 with TRBJ1-6; D is ambiguous. The CDR3 sequence is 16 residues long. Looked up from germline, CDR1 is MDHEN and CDR2 is SYDVKM. V gave up 6 bases and J gave up 0 bases, with 12 bases separating them. The CDR3 nucleotides are TGTGCCAGCAGCCGTGGTGTGAGCTCCTATAATTCACCCCTCCACTTT. This gives the protein CASSRGVSSYNSPLHF.

The chain combines TRBV5-1 with TRBJ2-1; D possibly corresponds to TRBD2 (8 bases). The CDR3 spans 16 residues. Germline CDR1 and CDR2: SGHRS and YFSETQ. The V and J ends lost 3 bases and 2 bases respectively, with 15 bases between them. Written as DNA, the CDR3 is TGCGCCAGCAGCTGGGTAGCGGGACAGCCCTACAATGAGCAGTTCTTC. The encoded protein is CASSWVAGQPYNEQFF.

The chain is built from TRBV6-2 or TRBV6-3 and TRBJ2-2; a weak D match, TRBD2 (6 bases). The V end was cut by 5 bases, the J end by 4 bases, with 11 bases between. CDR3 length: 14 residues. Looked up from germline, CDR1 is MNHEY and CDR2 is SVGEGT. The CDR3 region has the DNA TGTGCCAGCAGTCCACTAGCCCGCACCGGGGAGCTGTTTTTT. Amino acid sequence: CASSPLARTGELFF.

J is TRBJ1-1 and V is TRBV10-3; 9 bases match TRBD1. The CDR3 is 15 amino acids. The germline V gene encodes CDR1 ENHRY and CDR2 SYGVKD. V was pared by 3 bases and J by 4 bases, with 6 bases of the junction left unmatched. The CDR3 nucleotides are TGTGCCATCAGTGACTACAGGGGGCCCGGCACTGAAGCTTTCTTT. Its protein product is CAISDYRGPGTEAFF.

The CDR3 protein is CASSPPFGAGGNQPQHF. The CDR3 DNA sequence: TGTGCCAGCAGTCCGCCTTTTGGGGCAGGGGGCAATCAGCCCCAGCATTTT. The chain links TRBV28 to TRBJ1-5; maybe TRBD1 (6 bases). From germline, CDR1 is MDHEN and CDR2 SYDVKM. CDR3 size: 17 residues. The V and J ends lost 5 bases and 2 bases respectively, with 19 bases between them.

The rearrangement joins TRBV19 to TRBJ2-1, with 15 bases identical to TRBD2. CDR1 LNHDA and CDR2 SQIVND come from the germline V gene (reference sequence). Trimming removed 5 bases from V and 3 bases from J; junction bases left unmatched: 11. This CDR3 comprises 19 residues. The CDR3 protein is CASSPGLAGGKTFYNEQFF. In DNA form, the CDR3 reads TGTGCCAGTAGTCCGGGACTAGCGGGGGGAAAAACATTCTACAATGAGCAGTTCTTC.

The chain combines TRBV29-1 with TRBJ2-1; 16 nucleotides agree with TRBD2. Germline V gene lookup returns CDR1 SQVTM and CDR2 ANQGSEA. The CDR3 consists of 13 residues. The CDR3 bases are TGCGGCACTGGGACTAGCGGGGGGGCCGGTCAGTTCTTC. Its protein is CGTGTSGGAGQFF.

J is TRBJ2-4 and V is TRBV20-1, with 7 bases that match TRBD1. Per the germline V gene, CDR1 is DFQATT and CDR2 is SNEGSKA (reference sequence). The CDR3 length is 14 residues. Germline trimming cut 3 bases from V and 7 bases from J; bases unmatched to any gene: 9. The CDR3 loop is CSASFAGGNNIQYF. The CDR3 nucleotides are TGCAGTGCTAGTTTTGCAGGGGGTAACAACATTCAGTACTTC.